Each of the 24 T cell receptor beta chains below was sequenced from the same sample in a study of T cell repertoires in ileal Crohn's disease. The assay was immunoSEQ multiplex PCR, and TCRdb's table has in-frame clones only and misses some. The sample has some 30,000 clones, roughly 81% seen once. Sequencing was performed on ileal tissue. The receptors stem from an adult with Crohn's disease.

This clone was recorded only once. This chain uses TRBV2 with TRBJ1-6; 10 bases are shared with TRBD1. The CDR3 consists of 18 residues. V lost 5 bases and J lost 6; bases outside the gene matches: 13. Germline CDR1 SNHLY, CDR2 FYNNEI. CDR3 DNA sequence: TGTGCCAGCAGTCGCAGAGGACAGGGGGAAGAGGGTAATTCACCCCTCCACTTT. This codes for CASSRRGQGEEGNSPLHF.

CDR3 loop: CASSPNGGGAYGYTF. As DNA, the CDR3 is TGTGCCAGCTCACCAAATGGCGGAGGCGCCTATGGCTACACCTTC. The rearrangement uses TRBV18 and TRBJ1-2; D unclear. CDR3 size: 15 residues. The V gene lost 2 bases and the J gene lost 4 bases, with 14 bases spanning the gap. Germline CDR1 is KGHSH and CDR2 is LQKENI.

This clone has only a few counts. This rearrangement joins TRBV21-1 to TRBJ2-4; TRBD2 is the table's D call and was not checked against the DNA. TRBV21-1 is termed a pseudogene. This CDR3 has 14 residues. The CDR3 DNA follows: TGTGCCAGCAGCAAAGGCCCCGAGAAGTACATTCAGTACTTC. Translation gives CASSKGPEKYIQYF.

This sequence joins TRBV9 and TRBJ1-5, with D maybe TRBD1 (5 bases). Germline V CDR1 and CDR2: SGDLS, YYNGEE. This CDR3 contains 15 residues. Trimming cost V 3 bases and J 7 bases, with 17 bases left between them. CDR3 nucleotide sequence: TGTGCCAGCAGCGCTCAAGGTGGGTGGGGCCAGCCCCAGCATTTT. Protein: CASSAQGGWGQPQHF.

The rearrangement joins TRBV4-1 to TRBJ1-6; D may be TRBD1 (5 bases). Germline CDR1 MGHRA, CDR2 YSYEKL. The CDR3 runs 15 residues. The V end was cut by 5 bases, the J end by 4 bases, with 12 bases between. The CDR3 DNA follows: TGCGCCAGCAGCATCACAGGACATTATAATTCACCCCTCCACTTT. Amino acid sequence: CASSITGHYNSPLHF.

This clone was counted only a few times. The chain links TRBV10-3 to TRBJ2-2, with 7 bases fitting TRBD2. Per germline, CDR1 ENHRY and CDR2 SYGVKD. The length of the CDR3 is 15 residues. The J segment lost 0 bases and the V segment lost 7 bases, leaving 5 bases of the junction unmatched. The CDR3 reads CAITGAGANTGELFF. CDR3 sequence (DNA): TGTGCCATCACTGGCGCGGGGGCGAACACCGGGGAGCTGTTTTTT.

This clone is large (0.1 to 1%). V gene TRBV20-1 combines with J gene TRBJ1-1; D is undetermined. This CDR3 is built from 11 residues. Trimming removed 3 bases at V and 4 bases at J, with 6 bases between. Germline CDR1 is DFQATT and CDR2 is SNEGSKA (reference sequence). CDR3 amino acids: CSASPFTEAFF. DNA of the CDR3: TGCAGTGCTAGCCCATTCACTGAAGCTTTCTTT.

CDR3 sequence: CSARDLETQYF. CDR3 sequence (DNA): TGCAGTGCGCGGGACTTAGAGACCCAGTACTTC. V gene TRBV20-1 combines with J gene TRBJ2-5; D is possibly TRBD2 (6 bases). Germline V gene sequence: CDR1 DFQATT, CDR2 SNEGSKA (reference sequence). The V end was cut by 6 bases, the J end by 4 bases, with 9 bases between. The CDR3 totals 11 residues.

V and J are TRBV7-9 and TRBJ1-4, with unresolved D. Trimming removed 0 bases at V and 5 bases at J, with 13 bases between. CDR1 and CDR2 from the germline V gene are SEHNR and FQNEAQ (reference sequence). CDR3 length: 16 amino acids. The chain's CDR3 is CASSLAALGVNEKLFF. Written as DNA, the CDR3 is TGTGCCAGCAGCTTAGCGGCATTAGGAGTGAATGAAAAACTGTTTTTT.

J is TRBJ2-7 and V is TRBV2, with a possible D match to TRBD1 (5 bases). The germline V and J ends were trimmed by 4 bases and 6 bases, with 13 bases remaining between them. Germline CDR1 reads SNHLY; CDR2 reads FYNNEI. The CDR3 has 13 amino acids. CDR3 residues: CASSGQPRGEQYF. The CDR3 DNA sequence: TGTGCCAGCAGTGGACAGCCAAGGGGCGAGCAGTACTTC.

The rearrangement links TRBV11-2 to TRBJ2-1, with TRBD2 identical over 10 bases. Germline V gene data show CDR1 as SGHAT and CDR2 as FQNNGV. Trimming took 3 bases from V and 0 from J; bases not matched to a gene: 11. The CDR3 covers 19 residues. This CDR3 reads CASSFLFRSSGGSYNEQFF. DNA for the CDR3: TGTGCCAGCAGCTTTCTTTTTCGGTCTAGCGGGGGCTCCTACAATGAGCAGTTCTTC.

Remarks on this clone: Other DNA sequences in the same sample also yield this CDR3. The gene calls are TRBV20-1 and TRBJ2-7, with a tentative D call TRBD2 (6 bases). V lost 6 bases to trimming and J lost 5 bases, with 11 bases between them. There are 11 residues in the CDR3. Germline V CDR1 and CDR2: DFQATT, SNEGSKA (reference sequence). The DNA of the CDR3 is TGCAGTGCCAGGCGGGGAAACGAGCAGTACTTC. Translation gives CSARRGNEQYF.

CDR3 amino acids: CASRPNRGWGYTF. CDR3 DNA: TGTGCCAGCAGGCCTAACAGGGGCTGGGGCTACACCTTC. The chain has TRBV6-4 and TRBJ1-2, with 7 positions matching TRBD1. This CDR3 has 13 amino acids. V gave up 6 bases and J gave up 8 bases; unmatched junction bases: 9. Germline assignment: CDR1 MRHNA and CDR2 SNTAGT.

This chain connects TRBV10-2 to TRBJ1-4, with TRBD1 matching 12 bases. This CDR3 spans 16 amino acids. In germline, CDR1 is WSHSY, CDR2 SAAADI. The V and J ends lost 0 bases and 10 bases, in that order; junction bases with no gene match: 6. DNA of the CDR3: TGCGCCAGCAGTGAGTCGGGCGGGACAGGGGGCGGAAAACTGTTTTTT. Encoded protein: CASSESGGTGGGKLFF.

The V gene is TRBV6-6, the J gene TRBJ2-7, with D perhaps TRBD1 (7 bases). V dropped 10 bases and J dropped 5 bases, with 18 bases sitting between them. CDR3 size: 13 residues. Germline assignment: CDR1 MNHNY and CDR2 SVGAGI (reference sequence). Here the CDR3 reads CATDPGGFHEQYF. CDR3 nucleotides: TGTGCCACCGACCCAGGGGGGTTCCACGAGCAGTACTTC.

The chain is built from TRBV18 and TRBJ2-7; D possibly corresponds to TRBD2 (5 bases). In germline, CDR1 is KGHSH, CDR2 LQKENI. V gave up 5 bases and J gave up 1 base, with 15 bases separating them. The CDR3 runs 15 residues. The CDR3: CASSAVGLLSYEQYF. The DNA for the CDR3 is TGTGCCAGCTCAGCCGTCGGACTGCTTTCCTACGAGCAGTACTTC.

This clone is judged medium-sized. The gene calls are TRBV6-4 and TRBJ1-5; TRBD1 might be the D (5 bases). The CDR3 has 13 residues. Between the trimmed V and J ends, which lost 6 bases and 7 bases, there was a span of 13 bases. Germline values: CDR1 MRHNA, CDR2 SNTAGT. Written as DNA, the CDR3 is TGTGCCAGCAGCGCCAGGGTCGGGCAGCCCCAGCATTTT. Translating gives CASSARVGQPQHF.

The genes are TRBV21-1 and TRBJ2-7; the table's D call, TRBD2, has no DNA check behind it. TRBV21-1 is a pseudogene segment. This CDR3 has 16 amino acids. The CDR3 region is CASNLSGGPTAYEQYF. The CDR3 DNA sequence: TGTGCCAGCAACTTATCGGGGGGGCCCACCGCCTACGAGCAGTACTTC.

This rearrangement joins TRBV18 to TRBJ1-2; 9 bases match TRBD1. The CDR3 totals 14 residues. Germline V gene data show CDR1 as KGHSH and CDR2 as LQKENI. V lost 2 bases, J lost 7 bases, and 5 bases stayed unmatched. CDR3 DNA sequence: TGTGCCAGCTCACCAAGGACAGGGGATTTTGGCTACACCTTC. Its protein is CASSPRTGDFGYTF.

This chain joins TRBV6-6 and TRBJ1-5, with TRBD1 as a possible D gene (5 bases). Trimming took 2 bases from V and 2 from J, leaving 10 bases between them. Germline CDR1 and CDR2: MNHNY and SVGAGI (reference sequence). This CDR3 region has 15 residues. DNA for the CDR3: TGTGCCAGCAGTTACGTCGGGGGAGGCAATCAGCCCCAGCATTTT. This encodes CASSYVGGGNQPQHF.

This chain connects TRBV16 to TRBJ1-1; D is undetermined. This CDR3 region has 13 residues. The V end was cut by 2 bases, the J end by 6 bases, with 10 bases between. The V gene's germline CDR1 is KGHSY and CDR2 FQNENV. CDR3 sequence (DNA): TGTGCCAGCAGCCAAGACCGAGGCGCTGAAGCTTTCTTT. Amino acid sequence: CASSQDRGAEAFF.

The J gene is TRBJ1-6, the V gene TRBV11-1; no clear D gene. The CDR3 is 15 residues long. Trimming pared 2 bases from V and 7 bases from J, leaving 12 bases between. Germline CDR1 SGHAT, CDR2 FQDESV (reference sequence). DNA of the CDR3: TGTGCCAGCAGCTTACATCAGCCAGGCAATTCACCCCTCCACTTT. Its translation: CASSLHQPGNSPLHF.

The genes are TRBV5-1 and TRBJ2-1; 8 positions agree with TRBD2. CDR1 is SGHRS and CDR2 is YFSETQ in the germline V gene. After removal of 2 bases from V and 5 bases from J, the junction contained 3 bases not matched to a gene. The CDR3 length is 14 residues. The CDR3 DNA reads TGCGCCAGCAGCTTAGTAGCGGGGAACAATGAGCAGTTCTTC. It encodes CASSLVAGNNEQFF.

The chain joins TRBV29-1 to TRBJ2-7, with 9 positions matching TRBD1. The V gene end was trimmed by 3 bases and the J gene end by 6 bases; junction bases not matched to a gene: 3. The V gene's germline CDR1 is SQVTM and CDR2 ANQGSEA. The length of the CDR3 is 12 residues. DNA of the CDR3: TGCAGCGTTGAGGGACAGGGTTCCGAGCAGTACTTC. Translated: CSVEGQGSEQYF.